This T cell receptor (beta chain) derives from a study of T-cell reconstitution after alpha-beta-depleted transplantation in children (dated by TCRdb to between 2015 and 2016). Some background on the complete study: T-cell immune reconstitution after TCRalphabeta/CD19-depleted allogeneic hematopoietic cell transplantation in children was quantitatively tracked in the study by means of TCR repertoire profiling.

This clonotype showed up just a few times. Its binding antigen is unknown. Base qualities are not provided; no much larger clone lies one nucleotide away. Libraries were constructed by PCR. The sequencing machine was an Illumina HiSeq 2500. Molecular barcoding was employed in the preparation of TCR libraries, with unique molecular identifiers being used to normalize TCRbeta repertoire quantification. The public reads were reprocessed in TCRdb via fastp at Q25 and MiXCR, keeping in-frame beta chains. Rows are unified per CDR3 protein, each entry keeping the most common DNA and genes. This sample is represented by roughly 200,000 distinct CDR3 sequences; more than 14% of them were singletons. The biggest ten clones account for roughly 13% of the sample. Spanning cysteine to phenylalanine, the CDR3 consists of 17 amino acids. Only the CDR3 part of the read is kept: 51 bases, read in frame from the first base. The germline V and J ends show losses of 3 bases and 7 bases respectively, and no gene match explains 8 bases of the junction. Reading the germline V gene gives CDR1 LGHNT and CDR2 FRNRAP.

The specimen was PBMCs from the stem cell graft donor, collected from the stem cell graft. This receptor was taken from a human donor who donated a stem cell graft to a child with acute lymphoblastic leukemia. The V and J genes are TRBV12-5 and TRBJ2-1, with 14 bases aligning to TRBD2. CDR3 region: CASGFSTSGRAKNEQFF. The nucleotide sequence is given as TGTGCTAGTGGTTTTTCGACTAGCGGGAGGGCCAAGAATGAGCAGTTCTTC.